These 5 T cell receptor beta chains came from one sample sequenced in a study of a mutant IDH1 vaccine in newly diagnosed glioma. Their antigen targets remain unknown. Documented time point: week 11, during vaccination. Each dose delivered 300 ug of mutant IDH1 20-mer peptide subcutaneously with imiquimod. Sequencing used immunoSEQ multiplex PCR; TCRdb keeps in-frame clones, though not all of them. The top ten clones hold roughly 9.5% of a sample with about 60,000 clones, approximately 84% of them seen once. The material was PBMCs, obtained from a glioma patient whose treatment included an IDH1 peptide vaccine. The source is a woman between 45 and 60 years old with glioma.

The CDR3 DNA reads TGTGCCATTATTGGACAGGGCGGGAATAATTCACCCCTCCACTTT. Its translation is CAIIGQGGNNSPLHF. The rearrangement uses TRBV6-1 and TRBJ1-6, with 8 bases lining up with TRBD1. Looked up from germline, CDR1 is MNHNS and CDR2 is SASEGT. The CDR3 runs to 15 residues. Trimming cost V 10 bases and J 5 bases; bases outside gene matches: 10.

The V and J genes are TRBV5-6 and TRBJ1-1, with a tentative D call TRBD1 (5 bases). The CDR3 is made up of 14 amino acids. V was shortened by 2 bases and J by 2 bases, with 10 bases between the two germline ends. CDR1 and CDR2 from the germline V gene are SGHDT and YYEEEE. CDR3 bases: TGTGCCAGCAGCTTCGGGGGTCCCAACACTGAAGCTTTCTTT. Its protein product is CASSFGGPNTEAFF.

The rearrangement uses TRBV6-5 and TRBJ1-2; D is undetermined. V lost 7 bases, J lost 3 bases, and 12 bases lay in between. The CDR3 covers 13 residues. The germline V gene has CDR1 MNHEY and CDR2 SVGAGI. CDR3 nucleotides: TGTGCCAGCACGACCGGGAGGGACTATGGCTACACCTTC. Its protein product is CASTTGRDYGYTF.

The V call is TRBV19, the J call TRBJ1-1; maybe TRBD1 (6 bases). Germline loops: CDR1 LNHDA, CDR2 SQIVND (reference sequence). The CDR3 runs to 15 residues. With 8 bases removed from V and 0 bases from J, the gap between germline ends came to 16 bases. CDR3 protein: CASQTGVIMNTEAFF. Written as DNA, the CDR3 is TGTGCCAGTCAGACAGGCGTAATCATGAACACTGAAGCTTTCTTT.

V gene TRBV5-5 combines with J gene TRBJ2-5, with TRBD2 as a possible D gene (5 bases). Germline values: CDR1 SGHKS, CDR2 YYEKEE (reference sequence). The CDR3 covers 14 residues. Trimming took 4 bases from V and 1 from J, leaving 11 bases between them. CDR3 protein: CASSHWTVQETQYF. CDR3 nucleotide sequence: TGTGCCAGCAGCCACTGGACTGTCCAAGAGACCCAGTACTTC.